This note documents a single TCR beta chain sequence. Its antigen is undetermined. The CDR3 is 13 amino acids. V was clipped by 5 bases and J by 0 bases, with 10 bases between them. Germline V gene lookup returns CDR1 SQVTM and CDR2 ANQGSEA. These data belong to a study of human T cells and chemical hapten exposure. Study-wide results and caveats: Expanded TCRs formed significantly more large CDR3 similarity clusters than controls.

Via MiXCR, TCRdb re-called the RACE reads, giving one row per CDR3 protein. The data contain about 50,000 distinct CDR3 sequences, 9.5% to 10% of them singletons. Regarding time point: patch test 2, 6 weeks after DPC sensitization. The treatment: therapeutic diphenylcyclopropenone sensitization with weekly scalp DPC. Researchers extracted total RNA from unfractionated whole blood. The chain couples TRBV29-1 to TRBJ1-1; D is undetermined. This sequence was found in a woman between 45 and 60 years old with alopecia areata. Some clones in this sample may be carry-over from other donors' samples. This material consisted of whole blood, taken in connection with sensitization to the hapten diphenylcyclopropenone (DPC). The CDR3 sequence is CSVQPVVNTEAFF. The CDR3, as DNA: TGCAGCGTTCAACCAGTGGTGAACACTGAAGCTTTCTTT.